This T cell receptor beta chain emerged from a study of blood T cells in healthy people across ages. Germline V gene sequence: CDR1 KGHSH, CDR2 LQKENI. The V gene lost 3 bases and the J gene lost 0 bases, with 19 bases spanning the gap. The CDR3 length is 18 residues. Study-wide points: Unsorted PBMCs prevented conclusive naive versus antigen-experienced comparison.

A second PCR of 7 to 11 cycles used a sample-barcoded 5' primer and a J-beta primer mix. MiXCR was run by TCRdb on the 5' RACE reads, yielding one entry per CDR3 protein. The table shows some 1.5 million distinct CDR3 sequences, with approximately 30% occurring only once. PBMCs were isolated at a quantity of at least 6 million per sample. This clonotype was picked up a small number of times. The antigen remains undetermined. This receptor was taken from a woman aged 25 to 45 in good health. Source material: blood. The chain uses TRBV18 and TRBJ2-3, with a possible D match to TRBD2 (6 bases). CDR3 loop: CASSPLTWGVKSTDTQYF. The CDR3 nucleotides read TGTGCCAGCTCACCTTTGACCTGGGGGGTTAAAAGCACAGATACGCAGTATTTT.